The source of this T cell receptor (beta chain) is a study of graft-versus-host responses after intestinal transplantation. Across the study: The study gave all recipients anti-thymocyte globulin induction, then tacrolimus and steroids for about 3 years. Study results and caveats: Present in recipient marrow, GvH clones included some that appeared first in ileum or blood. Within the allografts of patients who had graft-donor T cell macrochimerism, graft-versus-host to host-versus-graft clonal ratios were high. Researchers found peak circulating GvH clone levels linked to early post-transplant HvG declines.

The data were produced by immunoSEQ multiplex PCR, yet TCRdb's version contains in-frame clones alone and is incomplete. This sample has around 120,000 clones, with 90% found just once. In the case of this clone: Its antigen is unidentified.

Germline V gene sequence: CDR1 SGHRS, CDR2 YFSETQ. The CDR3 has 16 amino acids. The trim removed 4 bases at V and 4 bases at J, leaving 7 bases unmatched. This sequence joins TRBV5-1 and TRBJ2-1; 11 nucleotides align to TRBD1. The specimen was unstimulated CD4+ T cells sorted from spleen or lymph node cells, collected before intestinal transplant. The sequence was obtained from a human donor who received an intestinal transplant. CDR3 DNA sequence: TGCGCCAGCAGCCTGCTAGGACAGGGGGCTTACAATGAGCAGTTCTTC. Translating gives CASSLLGQGAYNEQFF. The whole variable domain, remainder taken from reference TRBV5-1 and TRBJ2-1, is KAGVTQTPRYLIKTRGQQVTLSCSPISGHRSVSWYQQTPGQGLQFLFEYFSETQRNKGNFPGRFSGRQFSNSRSEMNVSTLELGDSALYLCASSLLGQGAYNEQFFGPGTRLTVL.